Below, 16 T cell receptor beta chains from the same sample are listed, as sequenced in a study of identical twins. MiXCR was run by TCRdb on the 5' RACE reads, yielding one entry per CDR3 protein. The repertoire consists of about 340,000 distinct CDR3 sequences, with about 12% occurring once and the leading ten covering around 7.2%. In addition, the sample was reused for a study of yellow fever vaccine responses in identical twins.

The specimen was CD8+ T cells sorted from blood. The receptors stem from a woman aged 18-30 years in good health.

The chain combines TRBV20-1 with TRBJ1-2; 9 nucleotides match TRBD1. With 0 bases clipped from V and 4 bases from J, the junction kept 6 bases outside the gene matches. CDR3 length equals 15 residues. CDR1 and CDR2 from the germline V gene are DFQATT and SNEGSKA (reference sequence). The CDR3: CSARDSTGGRYGYTF. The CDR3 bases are TGCAGTGCTAGAGATTCTACAGGGGGCCGCTATGGCTACACCTTC.

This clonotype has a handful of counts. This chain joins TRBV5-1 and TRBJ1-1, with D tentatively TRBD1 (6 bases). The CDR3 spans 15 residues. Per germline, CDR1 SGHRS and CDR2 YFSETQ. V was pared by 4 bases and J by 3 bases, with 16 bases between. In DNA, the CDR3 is TGCGCCAGCAGCGTCCGGACAGACCTTGACACTGAAGCTTTCTTT. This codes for CASSVRTDLDTEAFF.

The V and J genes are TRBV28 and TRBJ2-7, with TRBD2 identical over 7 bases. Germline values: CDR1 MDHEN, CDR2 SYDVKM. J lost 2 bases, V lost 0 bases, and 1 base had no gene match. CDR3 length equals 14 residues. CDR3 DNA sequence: TGTGCCAGCAGTTTATGGGGGAGGGCCTACGAGCAGTACTTC. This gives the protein CASSLWGRAYEQYF.

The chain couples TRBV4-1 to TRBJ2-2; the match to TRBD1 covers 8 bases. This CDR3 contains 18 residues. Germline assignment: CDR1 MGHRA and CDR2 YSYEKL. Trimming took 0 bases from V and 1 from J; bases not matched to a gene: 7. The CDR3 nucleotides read TGCGCCAGCAGCCAAGATCGGTCCGGGACAGGGAACACCGGGGAGCTGTTTTTT. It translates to CASSQDRSGTGNTGELFF.

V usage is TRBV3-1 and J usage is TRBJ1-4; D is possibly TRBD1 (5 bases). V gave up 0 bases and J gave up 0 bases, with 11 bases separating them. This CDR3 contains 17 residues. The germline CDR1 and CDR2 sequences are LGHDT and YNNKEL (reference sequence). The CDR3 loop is CASSQEGHQATNEKLFF. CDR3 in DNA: TGTGCCAGCAGCCAAGAAGGACATCAAGCAACTAATGAAAAACTGTTTTTT.

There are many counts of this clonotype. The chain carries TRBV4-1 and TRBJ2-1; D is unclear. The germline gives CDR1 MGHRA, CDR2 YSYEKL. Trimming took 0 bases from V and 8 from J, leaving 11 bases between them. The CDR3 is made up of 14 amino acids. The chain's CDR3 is CASSQDLTWDEQFF. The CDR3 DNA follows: TGCGCCAGCAGCCAAGATCTCACATGGGATGAGCAGTTCTTC.

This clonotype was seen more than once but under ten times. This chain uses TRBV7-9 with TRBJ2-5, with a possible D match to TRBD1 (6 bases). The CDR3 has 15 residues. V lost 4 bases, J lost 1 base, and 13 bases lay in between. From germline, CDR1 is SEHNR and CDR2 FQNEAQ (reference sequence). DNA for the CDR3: TGTGCCAGCAGCTCCGCAGGGACACCCCAAGAGACCCAGTACTTC. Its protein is CASSSAGTPQETQYF.

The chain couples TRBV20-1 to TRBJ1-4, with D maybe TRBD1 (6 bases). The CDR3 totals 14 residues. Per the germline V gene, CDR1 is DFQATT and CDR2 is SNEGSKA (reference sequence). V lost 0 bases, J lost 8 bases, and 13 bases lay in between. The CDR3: CSARETGFREKLFF. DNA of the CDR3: TGCAGTGCTAGAGAAACAGGGTTTCGGGAAAAACTGTTTTTT.

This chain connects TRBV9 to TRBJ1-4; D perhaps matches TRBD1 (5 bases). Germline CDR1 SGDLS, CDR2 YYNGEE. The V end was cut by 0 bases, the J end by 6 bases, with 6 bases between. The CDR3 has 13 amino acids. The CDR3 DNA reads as TGTGCCAGCAGCGTAGGGGGGGATGAAAAACTGTTTTTT. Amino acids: CASSVGGDEKLFF. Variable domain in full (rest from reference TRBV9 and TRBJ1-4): DSGVTQTPKHLITATGQRVTLRCSPRSGDLSVYWYQQSLDQGLQFLIQYYNGEERAKGNILERFSAQQFPDLHSELNLSSLELGDSALYFCASSVGGDEKLFFGSGTQLSVL.

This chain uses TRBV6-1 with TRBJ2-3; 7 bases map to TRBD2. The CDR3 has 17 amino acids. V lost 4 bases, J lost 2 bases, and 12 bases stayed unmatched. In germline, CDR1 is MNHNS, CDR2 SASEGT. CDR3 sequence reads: CASSALGAGLITDTQYF. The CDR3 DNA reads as TGTGCCAGCAGTGCCTTAGGAGCGGGGCTAATCACAGATACGCAGTATTTT.

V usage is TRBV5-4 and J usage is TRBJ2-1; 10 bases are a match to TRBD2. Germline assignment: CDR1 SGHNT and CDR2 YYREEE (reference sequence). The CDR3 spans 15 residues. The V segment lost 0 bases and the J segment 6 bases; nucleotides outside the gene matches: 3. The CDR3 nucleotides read TGTGCCAGCAGCTTGGAGCTAGCGGGAGCCAATGAGCAGTTCTTC. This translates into CASSLELAGANEQFF. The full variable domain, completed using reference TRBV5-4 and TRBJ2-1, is ETGVTQSPTHLIKTRGQQVTLRCSSQSGHNTVSWYQQALGQGPQFIFQYYREEENGRGNFPPRFSGLQFPNYSSELNVNALELDDSALYLCASSLELAGANEQFFGPGTRLTVL.

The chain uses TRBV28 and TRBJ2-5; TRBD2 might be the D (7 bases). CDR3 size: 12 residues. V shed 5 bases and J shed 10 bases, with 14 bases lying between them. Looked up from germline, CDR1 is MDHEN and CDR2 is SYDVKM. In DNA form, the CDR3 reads TGTGCCAGCAGTCCCCAAGGGGGGGTCCAGTACTTC. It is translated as CASSPQGGVQYF. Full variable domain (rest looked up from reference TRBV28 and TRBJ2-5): DVKVTQSSRYLVKRTGEKVFLECVQDMDHENMFWYRQDPGLGLRLIYFSYDVKMKEKGDIPEGYSVSREKKERFSLILESASTNQTSMYLCASSPQGGVQYFGPGTRLLVL.

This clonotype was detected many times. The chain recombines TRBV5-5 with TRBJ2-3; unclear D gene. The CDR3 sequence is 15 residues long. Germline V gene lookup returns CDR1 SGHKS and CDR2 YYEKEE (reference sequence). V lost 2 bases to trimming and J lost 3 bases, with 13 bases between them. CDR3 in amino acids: CASSFEAHFTDTQYF. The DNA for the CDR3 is TGTGCCAGCAGCTTTGAGGCCCACTTTACAGATACGCAGTATTTT.

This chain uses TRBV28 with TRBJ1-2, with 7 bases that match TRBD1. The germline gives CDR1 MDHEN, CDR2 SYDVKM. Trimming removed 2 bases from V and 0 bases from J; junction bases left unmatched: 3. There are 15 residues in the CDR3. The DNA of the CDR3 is TGTGCCAGCAGTTTACTCACAGGGGCTAACTATGGCTACACCTTC. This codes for CASSLLTGANYGYTF.

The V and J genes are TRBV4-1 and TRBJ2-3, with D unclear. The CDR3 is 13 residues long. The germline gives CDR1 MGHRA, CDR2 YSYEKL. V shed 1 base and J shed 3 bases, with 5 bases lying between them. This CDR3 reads CASSQVQTDTQYF. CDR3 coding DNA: TGCGCCAGCAGCCAAGTTCAGACAGATACGCAGTATTTT.

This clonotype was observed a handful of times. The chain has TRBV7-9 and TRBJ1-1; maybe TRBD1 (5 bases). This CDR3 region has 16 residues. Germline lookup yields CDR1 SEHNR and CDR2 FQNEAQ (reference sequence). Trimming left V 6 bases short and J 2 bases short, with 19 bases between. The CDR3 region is CASSLRIQGPNTEAFF. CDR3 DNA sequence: TGTGCCAGCAGTCTAAGGATCCAGGGCCCAAACACTGAAGCTTTCTTT.